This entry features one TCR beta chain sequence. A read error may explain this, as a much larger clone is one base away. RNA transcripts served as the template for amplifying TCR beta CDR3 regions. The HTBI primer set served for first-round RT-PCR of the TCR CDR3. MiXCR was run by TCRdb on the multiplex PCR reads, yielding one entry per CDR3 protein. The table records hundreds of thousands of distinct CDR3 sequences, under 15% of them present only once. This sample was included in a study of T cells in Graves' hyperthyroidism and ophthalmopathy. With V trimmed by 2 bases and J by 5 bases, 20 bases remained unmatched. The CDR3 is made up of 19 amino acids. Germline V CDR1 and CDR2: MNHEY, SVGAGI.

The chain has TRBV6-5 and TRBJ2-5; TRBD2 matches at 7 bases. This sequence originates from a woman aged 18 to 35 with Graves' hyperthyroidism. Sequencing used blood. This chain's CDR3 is CASSYVHRGRVDNSETQYF. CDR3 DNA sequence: TGTGCCAGCAGTTACGTTCACCGCGGGAGAGTGGATAATTCTGAGACCCAGTACTTC.